This TCR beta chain came from a study of radiation and T cells in renal cell carcinoma (TCRdb year 2020). Broadly, across the study: The samples were drawn from a clinical trial, where primary renal cell carcinomas were treated with 15 Gy of stereotactic body radiation therapy and then removed by nephrectomy 4 weeks afterward. In total, approximately 54 samples, comprising 26 tumors and approximately 27 peripheral blood samples, were subjected to TCR beta sequencing. A total of 4 million to 5 million unique CDR3 nucleotide sequences, encoding 2.8 million or so unique CDR3 amino acid sequences, were found across all 50 or so samples. What the authors observed across the whole study: In blood, the top tumor clonotypes increased between baseline and 2 weeks post-radiation and then shrank by 4 weeks, which suggests that tumor-resident clones expanded only transiently. Dynamics of the blood repertoire were not tracked past 4 weeks after treatment. The single-armed trial design could not address effects of radiation dose or scheduling on the TCR repertoire. Because pretreatment tumor biopsies were not available, the baseline intratumoral presence of clonotypes could not be determined.

The sample's time point label, in plain terms: baseline pretreatment blood. Sample treatment or condition, as interpreted from the label and publication: 15 Gy SBRT to primary tumor, nephrectomy 4 weeks later. To track tumor-enriched clonotypes, serial peripheral blood was sampled from radiation-treated patients at baseline and at 2 weeks and 4 weeks after SBRT. Every patient had renal cell carcinoma of clear cell pathology. Genomic DNA for TCR sequencing was prepared using the QIAamp DNA Blood Mini Kit (Qiagen). The analyses included only samples that passed all quality control checks. In this sample, this clone turned up a few times. The clone's antigen remains unknown. No clone much larger than this one lies a single base away; base qualities are absent. TCR beta libraries were generated from genomic DNA with the immunoSEQ kit, following the manufacturer's recommendations. For library preparation, a first multiplex PCR was performed with proprietary primers, followed by a second PCR in which unique barcodes were added, and bead cleanups were performed after each round. Each sample batch included a kit-provided positive control reaction and a negative control reaction. The final libraries underwent checking on an Agilent 4200 TapeStation D1000 ScreenTape, volumetric pooling, and quantification by qPCR. An Illumina NextSeq500 fitted with a MidOutput 150-cycle cartridge performed the sequencing, running 156 Read1 cycles and 15 Index1 cycles with the kit's custom primers. The pooled library was loaded at 0.8 to 1 pM, with a roughly 20% PhiX control spiked in. Processing in the source paper ran as follows. The vendor-processed data were analyzed in R, and a clonotype was defined as all T cells that share the same CDR3 nucleotide sequence. For clone abundance analyses, frequencies were normalized to the 10,000 most abundant clones in each sample. Public T cell clones, which averaged fewer than five per sample, were excluded before analysis. Tumor-enriched and baseline blood-enriched clonotypes were defined by at least a 32-fold difference in abundance between compartments. A beta-binomial differential abundance model was applied to find clonotypes that expanded or contracted between blood time points. Tumor-blood repertoire similarity was measured with the Baroni-Urbani and Buser coefficient, and groups were compared using two-tailed Wilcoxon tests in R. This is the immuneACCESS table as TCRdb keeps it, with only in-frame sequences that have V and J called. A part of the clones is gone; compared with another copy, unresolved V genes explain less than half, and the rest is unexplained. V, J and clone size were drawn from that table, and D and trimming were deduced from the DNA. This sample gives 110,000 to 150,000 clones in total; 88% of them show up just once. The biggest ten clones account for around 11% of the sample.

Inclusive of the bounding cysteine and phenylalanine, the CDR3 is 15 residues long. Just the 45-base CDR3 DNA is kept, in frame starting at base 1. Trimming at the junction amounts to 1 base on V and 4 bases on J, and the germline ends lie 13 bases apart. The CDR1 and CDR2 encoded by the germline V gene (reference sequence) are LNHDA and SQIVND. The source of this sequence is a woman aged 45-60 years with renal cell carcinoma. The sequenced sample was blood, obtained from a patient whose treatment included radiotherapy and nephrectomy. The chain uses TRBV19 and TRBJ1-1; TRBD1 might be the D gene, on 5 matching bases. This receptor has the CDR3 CASSIVGGRGTEAFF. In nucleotides, the sequence is TGTGCCAGTAGTATAGTCGGGGGTCGAGGCACTGAAGCTTTCTTT.